This TCR beta chain was identified in a study of post-analysis software for immune sequencing data. For the study at large: Disease courses included relapsing-remitting, secondary progressive and progressive-relapsing multiple sclerosis.

A note on this clonotype: Its antigen is unidentified.

CDR3 length: 14 residues. V lost 6 bases, J lost 4 bases, and 18 bases lay in between. Germline-derived CDR1 and CDR2 are DFQATT and SNEGSKA (reference sequence). The library was made from cDNA and included unique molecular identifiers. T cells, about 0.85 to 11 million of them, yielded approximately 530,000 cDNA molecules. TCRdb re-derived calls from the PCR reads in MiXCR, one entry per CDR3 protein. The sample holds some 890,000 distinct CDR3 sequences; approximately 53% are singletons and the top ten take under 6%. General study results and limits: Five or six TRBV segments, TRBV5-6, TRBV5-1 and TRBV20-1 among them, were found more frequent in patients than controls. Significantly decreased normalized Chao1 diversity was recorded for multiple sclerosis patients relative to controls. F measure showed strong co-clustering of same-batch samples.

What was sequenced was blood. The sequence derives from a girl between 10 and 17 years old with multiple sclerosis. The V gene is TRBV20-1, the J gene TRBJ2-5; D gene ambiguous. The CDR3 coding sequence is TGCAGTGCCACCGGCCTCTTCGCGTCAGAGACCCAGTACTTC. It specifies CSATGLFASETQYF.